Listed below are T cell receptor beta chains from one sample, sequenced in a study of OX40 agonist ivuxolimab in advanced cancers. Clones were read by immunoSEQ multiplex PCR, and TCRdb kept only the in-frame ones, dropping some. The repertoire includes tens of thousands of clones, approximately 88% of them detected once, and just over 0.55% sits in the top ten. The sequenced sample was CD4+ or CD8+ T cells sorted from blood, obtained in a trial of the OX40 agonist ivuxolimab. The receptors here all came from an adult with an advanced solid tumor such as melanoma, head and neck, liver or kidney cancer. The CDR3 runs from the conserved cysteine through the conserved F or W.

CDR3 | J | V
CASSRLSGENIQYF | TRBJ2-4 | TRBV4-1
CASSAQLNTEAFF | TRBJ1-1 | TRBV19
CASSQESLYNEQFF | TRBJ2-1 | TRBV4-2
CASSLYGLAGGYTGELFF | TRBJ2-2 | TRBV5-1
CAIPKTKGTSNTGELFF | TRBJ2-2 | TRBV10-3
CASSLGGSFQEAQYF | TRBJ2-5 | TRBV5-1
CASSDTGTRVFGTNYGYTF | TRBJ1-2 | TRBV6-1
CASSLKGEGANVLTF | TRBJ2-6 | TRBV7-9
CASSLTGLNSPLHF | TRBJ1-6 | TRBV25-1
CASSSHHRANTEAFF | TRBJ1-1 | TRBV19
CASSLTGNNEQFF | TRBJ2-1 | TRBV7-8
CASSDRDSTQETQYF | TRBJ2-5 | TRBV2
CASSVAIFNEQFF | TRBJ2-1 | TRBV2
CASSQAGVNQPQHF | TRBJ1-5 | TRBV18